This TCR beta chain was sequenced in a study of blood T cell repertoires in COVID-19. Study as a whole: Some COVID-19 samples were acute and others convalescent; all came from the United States, Italy and Spain.

Membership in each cohort depended on participant-reported clinical history. Donors of Cohort 3 who recovered were those that had two negative PCRs, clearance, or symptom resolution. Methods used by the authors: Cell counts per sample came from amplifying reference gene primers. Here immunoSEQ multiplex PCR was the method, and the copy in TCRdb shows in-frame clones only, minus some. The DNA gave D and trimming, while V, J and clone size come from that table. Among some 290,000 clones listed, approximately 89% were seen once. The CDR3 loop spans 16 amino acids. From germline, CDR1 is SGHRS and CDR2 YFSETQ. With 4 bases removed from V and 4 bases from J, the gap between germline ends came to 18 bases.

This TCR was sampled from a woman aged 25 to 39 who had recovered from COVID-19. Sequencing was carried out using PBMCs or T cells enriched from blood (not recorded which). The gene calls are TRBV5-1 and TRBJ1-3, with D maybe TRBD1 (5 bases). This CDR3 reads CASSPETGPPGNTIYF. The CDR3 DNA sequence: TGCGCCAGCAGCCCGGAAACAGGCCCGCCCGGAAACACCATATATTTT.